The present T cell receptor beta chain was sequenced within a study of blood T cell repertoires in COVID-19. Study context: Donors in the United States, Italy and Spain gave samples during acute or convalescent COVID-19. Nucleic acid was either cDNA or gDNA, and it came from T cells, B-cell-depleted T cells, or PBMCs.

In the original workflow: The authors estimated nucleated cell counts from reference gene primer amplification. The method was immunoSEQ multiplex PCR; TCRdb's version includes in-frame clones alone and lacks a portion of them. The DNA was the basis for D and trimming; V, J and clone size are from that table. The table shows around 230,000 clones, with about nine tenths occurring only once. The germline V and J ends were trimmed by 5 bases and 4 bases, with 19 bases remaining between them. This CDR3 is 16 amino acids long. The V gene's germline CDR1 is LNHNV and CDR2 YYDKDF (reference sequence). The specimen was peripheral blood. The clonotype originates from a young man who had recovered from COVID-19. The V gene is TRBV15, the J gene TRBJ2-3, with a weak D call TRBD2 (5 bases). The CDR3 coding sequence is TGTGCCACCAGCTCCCTCGGTAGCGCCACTTCAGATACGCAGTATTTT. This codes for CATSSLGSATSDTQYF.